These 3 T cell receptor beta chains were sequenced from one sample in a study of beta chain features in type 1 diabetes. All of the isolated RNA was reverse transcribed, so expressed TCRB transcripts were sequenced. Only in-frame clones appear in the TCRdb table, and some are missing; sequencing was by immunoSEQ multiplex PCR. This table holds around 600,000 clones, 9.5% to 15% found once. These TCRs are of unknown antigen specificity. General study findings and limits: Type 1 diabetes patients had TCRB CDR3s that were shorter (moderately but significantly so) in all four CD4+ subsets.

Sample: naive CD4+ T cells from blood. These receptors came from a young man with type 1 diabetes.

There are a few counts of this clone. CDR3: CSASRDGGYTF. For the CDR3, the DNA is TGCAGTGCTAGCCGGGACGGGGGCTACACCTTC. This chain uses TRBV20-1 with TRBJ1-2; weak D call: TRBD1 (5 bases). Germline assignment: CDR1 DFQATT and CDR2 SNEGSKA (reference sequence). The CDR3 covers 11 residues. Between the trimmed V and J ends, which lost 3 bases and 8 bases, there was a span of 10 bases.

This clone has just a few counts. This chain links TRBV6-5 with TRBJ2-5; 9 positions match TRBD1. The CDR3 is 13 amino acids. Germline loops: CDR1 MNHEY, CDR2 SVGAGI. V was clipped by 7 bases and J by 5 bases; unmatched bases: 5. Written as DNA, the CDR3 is TGTGCCAGCACCAAACAGGGGGCCGAGACCCAGTACTTC. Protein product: CASTKQGAETQYF.

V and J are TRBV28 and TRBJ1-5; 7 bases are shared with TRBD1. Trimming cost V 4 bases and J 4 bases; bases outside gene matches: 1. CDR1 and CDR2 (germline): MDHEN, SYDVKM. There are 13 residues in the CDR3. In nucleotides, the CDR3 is TGTGCCAGCAGTTGGACAGGAAATCAGCCCCAGCATTTT. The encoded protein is CASSWTGNQPQHF.